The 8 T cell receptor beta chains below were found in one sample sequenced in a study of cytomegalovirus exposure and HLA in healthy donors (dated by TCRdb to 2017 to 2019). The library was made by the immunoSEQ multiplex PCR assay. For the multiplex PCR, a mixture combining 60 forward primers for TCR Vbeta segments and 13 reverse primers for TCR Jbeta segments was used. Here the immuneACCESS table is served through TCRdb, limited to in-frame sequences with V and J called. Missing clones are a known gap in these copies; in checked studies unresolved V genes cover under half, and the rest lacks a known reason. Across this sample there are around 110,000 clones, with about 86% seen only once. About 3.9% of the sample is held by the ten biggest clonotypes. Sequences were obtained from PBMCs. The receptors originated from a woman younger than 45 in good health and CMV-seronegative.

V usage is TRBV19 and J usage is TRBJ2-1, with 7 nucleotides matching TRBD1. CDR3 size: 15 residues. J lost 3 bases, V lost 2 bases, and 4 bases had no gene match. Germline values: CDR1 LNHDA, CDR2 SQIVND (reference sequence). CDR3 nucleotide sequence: TGTGCCAGTAGTATAAGCGACAGGGTCTACAATGAGCAGTTCTTC. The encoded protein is CASSISDRVYNEQFF.

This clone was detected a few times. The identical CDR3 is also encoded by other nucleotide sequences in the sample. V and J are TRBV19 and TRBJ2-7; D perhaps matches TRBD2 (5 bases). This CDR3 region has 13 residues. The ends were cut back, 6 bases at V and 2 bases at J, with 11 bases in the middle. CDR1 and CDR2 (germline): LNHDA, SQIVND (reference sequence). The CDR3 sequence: CASSPGGPYEQYF. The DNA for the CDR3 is TGTGCCAGTAGCCCCGGCGGGCCCTACGAGCAGTACTTC.

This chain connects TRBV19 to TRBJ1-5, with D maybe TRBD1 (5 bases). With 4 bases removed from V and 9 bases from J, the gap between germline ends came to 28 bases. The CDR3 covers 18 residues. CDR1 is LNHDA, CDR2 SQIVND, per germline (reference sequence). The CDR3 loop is CASSRETQTGLTESPQHF. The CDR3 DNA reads TGTGCCAGTAGTAGGGAGACGCAAACGGGACTAACTGAATCGCCCCAGCATTTT.

In DNA, the CDR3 is TGCGCCAGCAGCCAAGGATTAGGGCTAGCGGAGGTCAGCTCCTACAATGAGCAGTTCTTC. This encodes CASSQGLGLAEVSSYNEQFF. V is TRBV4-1 and J is TRBJ2-1; 7 nucleotides match TRBD2. Germline V gene data show CDR1 as MGHRA and CDR2 as YSYEKL. The V gene end was trimmed by 1 base and the J gene end by 0 bases; junction bases not matched to a gene: 15. The CDR3 length is 20 residues.

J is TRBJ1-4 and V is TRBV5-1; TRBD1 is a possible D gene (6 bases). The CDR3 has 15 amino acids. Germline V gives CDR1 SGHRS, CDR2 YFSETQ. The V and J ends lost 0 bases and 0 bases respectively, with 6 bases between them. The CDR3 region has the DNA TGCGCCAGCAGCTTGGCAGGGGCAACTAATGAAAAACTGTTTTTT. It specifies CASSLAGATNEKLFF. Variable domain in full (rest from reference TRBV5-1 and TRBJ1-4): KAGVTQTPRYLIKTRGQQVTLSCSPISGHRSVSWYQQTPGQGLQFLFEYFSETQRNKGNFPGRFSGRQFSNSRSEMNVSTLELGDSALYLCASSLAGATNEKLFFGSGTQLSVL.

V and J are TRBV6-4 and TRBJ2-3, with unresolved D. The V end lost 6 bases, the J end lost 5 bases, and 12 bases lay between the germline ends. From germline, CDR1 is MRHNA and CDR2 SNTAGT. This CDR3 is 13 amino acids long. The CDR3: CASRGPPGDTQYF. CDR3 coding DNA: TGTGCCAGCAGAGGCCCGCCGGGAGATACGCAGTATTTT.

The chain's CDR3 is CASSLIRDRGGTYEQYF. CDR3 DNA sequence: TGTGCCAGCAGTTTAATAAGGGACAGGGGTGGAACATACGAGCAGTACTTC. The chain has TRBV28 and TRBJ2-5, with 10 nucleotides matching TRBD1. The J call may be faulty, since TRBJ2-7 better matches the DNA end. Looked up from germline, CDR1 is MDHEN and CDR2 is SYDVKM. The CDR3 covers 17 residues.

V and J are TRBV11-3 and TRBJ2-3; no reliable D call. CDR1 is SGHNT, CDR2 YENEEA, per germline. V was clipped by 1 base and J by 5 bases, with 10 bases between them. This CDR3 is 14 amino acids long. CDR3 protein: CASSLGGIGDTQYF. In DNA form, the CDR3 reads TGTGCCAGCAGCTTAGGCGGTATTGGAGATACGCAGTATTTT.